This TCR beta chain was profiled in a study of T cells and copy number aberrations in small-cell lung cancer. The repertoire was sequenced with immunoSEQ multiplex PCR; TCRdb's copy has only in-frame clones and lacks some. The table shows around 2,500 clones, with around 80% occurring only once. On this clone itself: Its matching antigen is unknown. Since no conserved phenylalanine or tryptophan closes the CDR3, a read error is the likely cause. Because the CDR3's place on the DNA is in doubt, the DNA is left out and the CDR3 is given as listed by TCRdb.

No donor received chemotherapy or radiotherapy before surgery, nor immunotherapy before or after it. General observations from the study: Due to few samples, these findings require validation. Sequencing artifacts are a known risk, since all specimens were formalin-fixed paraffin-embedded. Tumors showed lower T-cell density, richness and clonality than adjacent lung, though density did not differ significantly.

Sequencing was carried out using normal tissue next to the tumor. The receptor comes from a man in his 60s with small cell lung cancer.

CDR3 sequence: CASSNNRYATKSG. The V call is TRBV23-1, the J call TRBJ2-6; the DNA was not compared with TRBD2, the D call given in the table. TRBV23-1 is assigned to the ORF class and has an uncertain function. The CDR3 length equals 13 residues, ends included.